The rows below give T cell receptor beta chains drawn from one sample of a study of identical twins. MiXCR was run by TCRdb on the 5' RACE reads, yielding one entry per CDR3 protein. The table lists about 470,000 distinct CDR3 sequences, approximately 24% of them singletons. These same data were also listed under a study on T cells expressing NK-cell markers.

The sequenced material came from CD4+ T cells sorted from blood. These receptors were obtained from a woman in her late teens or twenties in good health. CDR3s include the opening cysteine and the closing phenylalanine or tryptophan. A D gene is named only where the DNA matches it firmly. Rows may omit the clone size; those that give it use once, few, many or a size class.

j_call d_call clone_size v_call cdr3_nt cdr3_aa
TRBJ2-5 NA few TRBV12-3/TRBV12-4 TGTGCCAGCACCCAATTGGCTAGCGAAGGGACCCAGTACTTC CASTQLASEGTQYF
TRBJ2-7 NA NA TRBV7-2 TGTGCCAGCAGCTCGTATCGGATCCACGAGCAGTACTTC CASSSYRIHEQYF
TRBJ1-6 TRBD1 many TRBV20-1 TGCAGTGCGTCTACAGGGGCTTCACCCCTCCACTTT CSASTGASPLHF
TRBJ2-7 NA NA TRBV7-8 TGTGCCAGCAGCCCTCACAGGGAAGGGAAGTACGAGCAGTACTTC CASSPHREGKYEQYF
TRBJ1-1 NA few TRBV20-1 TGCAGTGCTAGCACCCCGGGGACTGAAGCTTTCTTT CSASTPGTEAFF
TRBJ2-3 NA NA TRBV20-1 TGCAGTGCTACAAGTACTTTCACAGATACGCAGTATTTT CSATSTFTDTQYF
TRBJ2-1 TRBD2 NA TRBV20-1 TGCAGTGCTAACACGGGAGGGCCGAATGAGCAGTTCTTC CSANTGGPNEQFF
TRBJ1-1 NA few TRBV20-1 TGCAGTGCTATACTCCCTCCATTGAACACTGAAGCTTTCTTT CSAILPPLNTEAFF
TRBJ2-1 NA NA TRBV6-2/TRBV6-3 TGTGCCAGCAGTTACTCCTTAGACCCGCTTCCCAATGAGCAGTTCTTC CASSYSLDPLPNEQFF
TRBJ2-2 TRBD2 NA TRBV7-2 TGTGCCAGCAGCCCACTAGCGAGACCTTCCGGGGAGCTGTTTTTT CASSPLARPSGELFF
TRBJ2-7 NA NA TRBV5-1 TGCGCCAGCAAAATATGGTCCACCATTGGCGAGCAGTACTTC CASKIWSTIGEQYF
TRBJ1-5 TRBD1 few TRBV6-5 TGTGCCAGCAGTTACAGGGGGCACGGCAATCAGCCCCAGCATTTT CASSYRGHGNQPQHF
TRBJ2-7 NA NA TRBV10-3 TGTGCCATCAGCTCGACGGACTCCTACGAGCAGTACTTC CAISSTDSYEQYF
TRBJ2-3 NA NA TRBV20-1 TGCAGTGCCCCAATCCGGGGGCGCGGCACAGATACGCAGTATTTT CSAPIRGRGTDTQYF
TRBJ2-7 NA NA TRBV6-1 TGTGCCAGCAGTGAATCGGACAGTTACGAGCAGTACTTC CASSESDSYEQYF
TRBJ1-5 NA few TRBV10-3 TGTGCCACCGGAGGGCTTCAGCCCCAGCATTTT CATGGLQPQHF
TRBJ2-3 TRBD1 NA TRBV10-3 TGTGCCATCAGTGTGCGGGACAGGGGATCTGATACGCAGTATTTT CAISVRDRGSDTQYF
TRBJ2-1 NA NA TRBV12-3/TRBV12-4 TGTGCCAGCAGTTTAGGAACGGGGGGCCGGGGGAATGAGCAGTTCTTC CASSLGTGGRGNEQFF
TRBJ1-1 NA few TRBV12-3/TRBV12-4 TGTGCCACGCGAGCACTAGAGAACACTGAAGCTTTCTTT CATRALENTEAFF
TRBJ2-1 NA NA TRBV12-3/TRBV12-4 TGTGCCAGCAGTTTAAGTAGGGGGCGGGGGTTATCCAATGAGCAGTTCTTC CASSLSRGRGLSNEQFF
TRBJ2-7 NA few TRBV11-2 TGTGCCAGCAGCTTATCGACAGGGAGGTACGAGCAGTACTTC CASSLSTGRYEQYF
TRBJ1-2 NA few TRBV9 TGTGCCAGCAGCGTAGTAGGGTCGATGGGAGGCTACACCTTC CASSVVGSMGGYTF
TRBJ1-2 NA many TRBV18 TGTGCCAGCTCACCTGCGCAGCCCTATGGCTACACCTTC CASSPAQPYGYTF
TRBJ2-3 NA NA TRBV5-1 TGCGTGAGCTTCCGGGGCAGTGGATCAGATACGCAGTATTTT CVSFRGSGSDTQYF
TRBJ1-1 NA NA TRBV15 TGTGCCACCAGCAGAGGGGGGATAGTGAACACTGAAGCTTTCTTT CATSRGGIVNTEAFF
TRBJ2-1 TRBD2 few TRBV12-5 TGTGCTAGTGGAACTCAGTTAGCGGGAGCTTACTTCCGCGAGCAGTTCTTC CASGTQLAGAYFREQFF
TRBJ2-1 TRBD2 few TRBV9 TGTGCCAGCAGCGCCGGATTACTAGCGGGAGGGCCCGATGAGCAGTTCTTC CASSAGLLAGGPDEQFF
TRBJ2-6 NA few TRBV20-1 TGCAGTGCTGCTAGGCAACCCGGGGCCAACGTCCTGACTTTC CSAARQPGANVLTF
TRBJ1-2 NA NA TRBV6-5 TGTGCCAGCAGTTACTCGAGTCTGAGAGGCTACACCTTC CASSYSSLRGYTF
TRBJ1-2 NA few TRBV12-3/TRBV12-4 TGTGCCAGCAGTTTTAGCCCCGGAGGCTACACCTTC CASSFSPGGYTF
TRBJ2-7 TRBD2 NA TRBV20-1 TGCAGTGCTAGAGCTGGGACTAGCTCAAGAGAGCAGTACTTC CSARAGTSSREQYF
TRBJ1-2 NA NA TRBV4-2 TGTGCCAGCAGCCAAGAGGACAGTGGGGGCTATGGCTACACCTTC CASSQEDSGGYGYTF
TRBJ2-5 NA few TRBV15 TGTGCCACCAGCAGAGCCGTAGAAGAGACCCAGTACTTC CATSRAVEETQYF
TRBJ2-7 NA NA TRBV12-3/TRBV12-4 TGTGCCAGCAGTACATCCGGGACGGTTTACGAGCAGTGCTTC CASSTSGTVYEQCF
TRBJ2-3 NA NA TRBV7-8 TGTGCCAGCAGACCTAGAGGGGCAGATACGCAGTATTTT CASRPRGADTQYF
TRBJ2-2 NA few TRBV20-1 TGCAGTGCTAATCTCCCTGAGGCTGGCGGGGAGCTGTTTTTT CSANLPEAGGELFF
TRBJ1-1 TRBD1 NA TRBV6-1 TGTGCCAGCAGTCGAGGACAGGGGAGGGAAGCTTTCTTT CASSRGQGREAFF
TRBJ2-7 NA NA TRBV5-8 TGTGCCAGCAGAACAGGGTCGTCCTACGAGCAGTACTTC CASRTGSSYEQYF